The TCR beta chain described here comes from a study of graft-versus-host responses after intestinal transplantation. In the study overall: All recipients were given anti-thymocyte globulin induction, and tacrolimus and steroids were then administered for around three years. Study-level points and caveats: With peak circulating GvH clone levels came an association with early post-transplant HvG declines.

The ends were cut back, 5 bases at V and 3 bases at J, with 17 bases in the middle. There are 16 residues in the CDR3. Germline CDR1 reads LNHDA; CDR2 reads SQIVND (reference sequence). Profiled with immunoSEQ multiplex PCR; TCRdb holds only in-frame clones, not every one. Of some 39,000 clones in the sample, around 96% were seen once. To note about this clone: Its specificity is unknown.

Here the sequenced sample was unstimulated CD8+ T cells sorted from spleen or lymph node cells, taken before transplant. The source of this sequence is a human donor who was the organ donor for an intestinal transplant. The rearrangement uses TRBV19 and TRBJ2-1, with a tentative D call TRBD2 (5 bases). The CDR3 loop is CASSRDDGIFYNEQFF. CDR3 bases: TGTGCCAGTAGTCGTGATGACGGGATTTTCTACAATGAGCAGTTCTTC.